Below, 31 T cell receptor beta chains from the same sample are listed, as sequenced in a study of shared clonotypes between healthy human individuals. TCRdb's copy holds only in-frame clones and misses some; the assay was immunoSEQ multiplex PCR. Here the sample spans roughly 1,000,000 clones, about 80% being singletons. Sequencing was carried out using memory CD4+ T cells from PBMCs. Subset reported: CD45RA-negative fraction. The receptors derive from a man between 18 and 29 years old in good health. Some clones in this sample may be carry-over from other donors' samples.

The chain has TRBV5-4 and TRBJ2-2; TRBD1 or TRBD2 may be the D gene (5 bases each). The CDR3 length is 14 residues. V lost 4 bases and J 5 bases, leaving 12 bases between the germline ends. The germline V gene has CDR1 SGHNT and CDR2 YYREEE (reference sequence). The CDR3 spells CASSLTRGTGELFF. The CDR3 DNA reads TGTGCCAGCAGCCTAACTAGGGGTACCGGGGAGCTGTTTTTT.

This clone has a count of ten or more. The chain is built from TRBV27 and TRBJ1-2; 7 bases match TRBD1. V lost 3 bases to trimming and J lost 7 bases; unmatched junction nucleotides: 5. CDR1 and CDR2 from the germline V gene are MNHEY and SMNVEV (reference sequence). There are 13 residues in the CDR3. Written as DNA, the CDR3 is TGTGCCAGCAGTTTTTCCAGGGGGGGTGGCTACACCTTC. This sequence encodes CASSFSRGGGYTF.

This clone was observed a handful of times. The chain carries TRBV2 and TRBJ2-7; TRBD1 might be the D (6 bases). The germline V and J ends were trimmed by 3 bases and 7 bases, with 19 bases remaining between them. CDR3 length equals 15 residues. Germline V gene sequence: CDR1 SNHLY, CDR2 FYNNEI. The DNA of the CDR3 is TGTGCCAGCAGTGACGGTCGGCAGGGGCTGGGTGAGCAGTACTTC. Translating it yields CASSDGRQGLGEQYF.

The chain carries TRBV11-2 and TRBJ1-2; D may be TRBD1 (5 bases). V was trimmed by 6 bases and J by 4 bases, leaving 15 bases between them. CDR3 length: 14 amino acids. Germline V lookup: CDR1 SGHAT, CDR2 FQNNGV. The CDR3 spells CASRSPREGYGYTF. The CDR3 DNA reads TGTGCCAGCAGATCCCCCAGGGAAGGCTATGGCTACACCTTC.

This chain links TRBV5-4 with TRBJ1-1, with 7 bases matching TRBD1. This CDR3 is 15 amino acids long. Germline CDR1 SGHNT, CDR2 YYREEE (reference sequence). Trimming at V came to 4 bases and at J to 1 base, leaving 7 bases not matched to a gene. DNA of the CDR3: TGTGCCAGCAGCGTCCGGGACAGACCGAACACTGAAGCTTTCTTT. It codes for CASSVRDRPNTEAFF.

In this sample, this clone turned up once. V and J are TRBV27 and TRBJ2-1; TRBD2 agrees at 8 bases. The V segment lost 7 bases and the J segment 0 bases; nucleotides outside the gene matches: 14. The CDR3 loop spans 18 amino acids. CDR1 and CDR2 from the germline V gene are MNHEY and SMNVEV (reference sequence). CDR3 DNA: TGTGCCAGCACCGGACAGCTCTTCGGGACTAGCTCCTACAATGAGCAGTTCTTC. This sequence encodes CASTGQLFGTSSYNEQFF.

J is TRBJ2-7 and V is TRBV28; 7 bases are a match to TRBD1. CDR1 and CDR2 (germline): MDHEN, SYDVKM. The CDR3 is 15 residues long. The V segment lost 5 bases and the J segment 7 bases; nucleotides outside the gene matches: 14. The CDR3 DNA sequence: TGTGCCAGCAGTACCTACAGGGGCAAGAATTTAGAGCAGTACTTC. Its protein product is CASSTYRGKNLEQYF.

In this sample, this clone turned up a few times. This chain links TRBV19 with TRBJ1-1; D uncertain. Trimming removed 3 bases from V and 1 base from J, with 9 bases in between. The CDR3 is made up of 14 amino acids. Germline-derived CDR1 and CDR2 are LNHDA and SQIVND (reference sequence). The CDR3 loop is CASSMVGRNTEAFF. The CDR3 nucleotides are TGTGCCAGTAGTATGGTCGGTCGGAACACTGAAGCTTTCTTT. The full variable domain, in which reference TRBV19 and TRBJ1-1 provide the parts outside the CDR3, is DGGITQSPKYLFRKEGQNVTLSCEQNLNHDAMYWYRQDPGQGLRLIYYSQIVNDFQKGDIAEGYSVSREKKESFPLTVTSAQKNPTAFYLCASSMVGRNTEAFFGQGTRLTVV.

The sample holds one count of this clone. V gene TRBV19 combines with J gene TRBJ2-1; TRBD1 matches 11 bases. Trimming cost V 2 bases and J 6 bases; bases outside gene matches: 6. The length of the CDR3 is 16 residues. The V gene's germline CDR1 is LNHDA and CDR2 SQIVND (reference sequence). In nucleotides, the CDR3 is TGTGCCAGTAGTATATTAGGGACAGGGGGTTTCAATGAGCAGTTCTTC. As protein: CASSILGTGGFNEQFF.

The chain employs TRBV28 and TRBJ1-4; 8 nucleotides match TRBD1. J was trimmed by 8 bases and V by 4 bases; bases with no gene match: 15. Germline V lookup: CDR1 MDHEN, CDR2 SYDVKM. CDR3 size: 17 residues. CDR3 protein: CASSSLTWTGWVEKLFF. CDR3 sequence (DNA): TGTGCCAGCAGTTCTCTTACATGGACAGGGTGGGTGGAAAAACTGTTTTTT.

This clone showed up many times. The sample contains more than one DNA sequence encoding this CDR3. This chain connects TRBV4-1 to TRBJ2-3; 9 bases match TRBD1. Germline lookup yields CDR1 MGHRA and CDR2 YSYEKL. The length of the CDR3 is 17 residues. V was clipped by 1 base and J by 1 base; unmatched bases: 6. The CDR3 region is CASSQVGRDRGTDTQYF. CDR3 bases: TGCGCCAGCAGCCAAGTTGGTAGGGACAGGGGCACAGATACGCAGTATTTT.

DNA for the CDR3: TGTGCCAGCAGCCGAGGAGGGGTCCAAGAGACCCAGTACTTC. Translated, it gives CASSRGGVQETQYF. The chain links TRBV28 to TRBJ2-5, with D perhaps matching TRBD2 (6 bases). The CDR3 is 14 residues long. Germline V gene sequence: CDR1 MDHEN, CDR2 SYDVKM. Trimming removed 6 bases from V and 1 base from J, with 12 bases in between.

The CDR3 DNA sequence: TGTGCCAGCAGTAAGGGTCGGACCTCTGGAAACACCATATATTTT. This encodes CASSKGRTSGNTIYF. This chain links TRBV7-7 with TRBJ1-3; no reliable D call. The germline V gene encodes CDR1 SSHAT and CDR2 FNYEAQ (reference sequence). V was shortened by 6 bases and J by 0 bases, with 12 bases between the two germline ends. The CDR3 is made up of 15 amino acids.

Here the CDR3 reads CASSFSGRHQETQYF. CDR3 sequence (DNA): TGTGCCAGCTCCTTTAGCGGGAGGCACCAAGAGACCCAGTACTTC. The chain recombines TRBV18 with TRBJ2-5; 10 bases are a match to TRBD2. CDR1 and CDR2 from the germline V gene are KGHSH and LQKENI. Trimming removed 6 bases from V and 0 bases from J; junction bases left unmatched: 4. The CDR3 has 15 amino acids.

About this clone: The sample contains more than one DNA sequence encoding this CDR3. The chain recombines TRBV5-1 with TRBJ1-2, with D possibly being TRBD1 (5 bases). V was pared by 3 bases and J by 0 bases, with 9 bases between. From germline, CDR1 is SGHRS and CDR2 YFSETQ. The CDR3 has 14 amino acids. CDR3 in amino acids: CASSSGTANYGYTF. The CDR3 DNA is TGCGCCAGCAGCTCCGGGACGGCTAACTATGGCTACACCTTC.

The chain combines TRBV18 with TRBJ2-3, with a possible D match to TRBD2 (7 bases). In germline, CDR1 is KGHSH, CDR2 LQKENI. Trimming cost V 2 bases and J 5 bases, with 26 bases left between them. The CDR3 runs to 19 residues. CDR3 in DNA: TGTGCCAGCTCACCAAACCAGGTCCCACGGGCGGGGGCGCAAGATACGCAGTATTTT. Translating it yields CASSPNQVPRAGAQDTQYF.

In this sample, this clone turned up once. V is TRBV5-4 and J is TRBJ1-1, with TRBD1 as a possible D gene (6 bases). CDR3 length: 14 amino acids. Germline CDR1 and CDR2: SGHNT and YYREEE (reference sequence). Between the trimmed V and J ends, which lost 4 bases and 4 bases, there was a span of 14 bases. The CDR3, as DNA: TGTGCCAGCAGCCGAGGGGGGGGCGGCACTGAAGCTTTCTTT. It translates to CASSRGGGGTEAFF.

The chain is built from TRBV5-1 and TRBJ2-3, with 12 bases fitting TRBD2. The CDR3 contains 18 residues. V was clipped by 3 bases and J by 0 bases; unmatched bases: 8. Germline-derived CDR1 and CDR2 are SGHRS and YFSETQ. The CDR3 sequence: CASSSYRTSGASTDTQYF. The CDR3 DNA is TGCGCCAGCAGCTCATACAGGACTAGCGGGGCTAGCACAGATACGCAGTATTTT. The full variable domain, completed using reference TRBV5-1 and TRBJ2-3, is KAGVTQTPRYLIKTRGQQVTLSCSPISGHRSVSWYQQTPGQGLQFLFEYFSETQRNKGNFPGRFSGRQFSNSRSEMNVSTLELGDSALYLCASSSYRTSGASTDTQYFGPGTRLTVL.

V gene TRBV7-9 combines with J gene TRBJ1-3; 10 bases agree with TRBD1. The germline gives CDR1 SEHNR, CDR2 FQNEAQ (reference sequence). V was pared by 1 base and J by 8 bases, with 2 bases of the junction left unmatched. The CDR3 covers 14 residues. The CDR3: CASSLGDRGHTIYF. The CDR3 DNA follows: TGTGCCAGCAGCTTAGGGGACAGGGGCCACACCATATATTTT. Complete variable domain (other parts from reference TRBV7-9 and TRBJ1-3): DTGVSQNPRHKITKRGQNVTFRCDPISEHNRLYWYRQTLGQGPEFLTYFQNEAQLEKSRLLSDRFSAERPKGSFSTLEIQRTEQGDSAMYLCASSLGDRGHTIYFGEGSWLTVV.

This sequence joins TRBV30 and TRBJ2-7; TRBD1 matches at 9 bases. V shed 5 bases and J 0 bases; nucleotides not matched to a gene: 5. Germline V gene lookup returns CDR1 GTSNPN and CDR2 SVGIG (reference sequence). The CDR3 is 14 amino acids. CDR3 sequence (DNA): TGTGCCTGGGGACAGGGGACAAGCTCCTACGAGCAGTACTTC. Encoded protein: CAWGQGTSSYEQYF. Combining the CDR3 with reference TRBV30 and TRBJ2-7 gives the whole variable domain SQTIHQWPATLVQPVGSPLSLECTVEGTSNPNLYWYRQAAGRGLQLLFYSVGIGQISSEVPQNLSASRPQDRQFILSSKKLLLSDSGFYLCAWGQGTSSYEQYFGPGTRLTVT.

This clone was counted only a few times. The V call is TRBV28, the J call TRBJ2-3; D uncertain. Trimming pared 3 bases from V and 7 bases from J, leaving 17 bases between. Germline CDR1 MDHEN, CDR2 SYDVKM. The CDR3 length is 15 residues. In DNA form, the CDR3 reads TGTGCCAGCAGTTTGCTAGAGTCCAATCTGCATACGCAGTATTTT. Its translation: CASSLLESNLHTQYF.

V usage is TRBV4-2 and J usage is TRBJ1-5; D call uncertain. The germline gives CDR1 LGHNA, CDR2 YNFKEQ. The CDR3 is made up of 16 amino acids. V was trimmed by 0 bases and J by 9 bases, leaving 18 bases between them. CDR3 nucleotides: TGTGCCAGCAGCCAAGAGGTTGATCCGGCCTGGGGGCCCCAGCATTTT. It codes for CASSQEVDPAWGPQHF.

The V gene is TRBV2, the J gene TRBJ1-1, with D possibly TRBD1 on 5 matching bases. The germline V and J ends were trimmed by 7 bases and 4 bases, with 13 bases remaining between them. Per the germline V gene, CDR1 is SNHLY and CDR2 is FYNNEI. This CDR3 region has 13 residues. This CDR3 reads CASINGGGTEAFF. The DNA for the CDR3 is TGTGCCAGCATTAATGGGGGAGGCACTGAAGCTTTCTTT. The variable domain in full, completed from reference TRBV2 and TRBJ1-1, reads EPEVTQTPSHQVTQMGQEVILRCVPISNHLYFYWYRQILGQKVEFLVSFYNNEISEKSEIFDDQFSVERPDGSNFTLKIRSTKLEDSAMYFCASINGGGTEAFFGQGTRLTVV.

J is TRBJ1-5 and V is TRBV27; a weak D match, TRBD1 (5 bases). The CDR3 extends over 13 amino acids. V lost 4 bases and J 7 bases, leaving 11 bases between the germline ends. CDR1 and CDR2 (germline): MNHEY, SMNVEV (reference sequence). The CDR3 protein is CASSSPGGQPQHF. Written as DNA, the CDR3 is TGTGCCAGCAGTTCCCCGGGGGGGCAGCCCCAGCATTTT.

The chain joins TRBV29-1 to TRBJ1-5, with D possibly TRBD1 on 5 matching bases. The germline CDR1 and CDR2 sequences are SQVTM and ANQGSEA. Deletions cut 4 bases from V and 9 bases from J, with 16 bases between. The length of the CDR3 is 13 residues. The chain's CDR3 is CSVGQGRDRPQHF. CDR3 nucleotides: TGCAGCGTTGGGCAGGGTCGGGATCGGCCCCAGCATTTT.

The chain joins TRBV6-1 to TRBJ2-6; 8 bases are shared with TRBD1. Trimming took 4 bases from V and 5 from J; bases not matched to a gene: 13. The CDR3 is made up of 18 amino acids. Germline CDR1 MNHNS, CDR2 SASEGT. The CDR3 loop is CASSAFITDRGRANVLTF. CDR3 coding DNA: TGTGCCAGCAGTGCGTTTATAACCGACAGGGGTCGGGCCAACGTCCTGACTTTC.

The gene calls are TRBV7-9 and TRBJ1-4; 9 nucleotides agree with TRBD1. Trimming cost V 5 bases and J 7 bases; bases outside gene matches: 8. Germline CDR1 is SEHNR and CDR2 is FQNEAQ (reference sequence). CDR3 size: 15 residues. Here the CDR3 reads CASSPTTGGSEKLFF. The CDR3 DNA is TGTGCCAGCAGCCCAACTACAGGGGGCTCTGAAAAACTGTTTTTT.

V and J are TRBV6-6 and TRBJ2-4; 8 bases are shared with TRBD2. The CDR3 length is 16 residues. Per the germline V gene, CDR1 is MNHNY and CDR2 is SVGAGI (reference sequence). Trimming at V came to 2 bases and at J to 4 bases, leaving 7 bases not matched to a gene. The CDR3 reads CASSYIPAGEKNIQYF. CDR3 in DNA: TGTGCCAGCAGTTACATCCCAGCGGGAGAGAAAAACATTCAGTACTTC.

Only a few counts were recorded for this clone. The CDR3 sequence is CAWSARDRGLYEQYF. The CDR3 coding sequence is TGTGCCTGGAGCGCCCGGGACAGGGGGCTCTACGAGCAGTACTTC. This chain links TRBV30 with TRBJ2-7, with 12 bases lining up with TRBD1. V lost 3 bases, J lost 3 bases, and 6 bases stayed unmatched. This CDR3 contains 15 residues. The germline gives CDR1 GTSNPN, CDR2 SVGIG (reference sequence).

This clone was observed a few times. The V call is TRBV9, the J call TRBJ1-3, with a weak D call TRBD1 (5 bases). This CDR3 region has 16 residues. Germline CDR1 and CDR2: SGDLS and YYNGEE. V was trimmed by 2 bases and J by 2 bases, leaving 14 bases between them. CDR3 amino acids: CASSVGTPGPGNTIYF. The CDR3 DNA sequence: TGTGCCAGCAGCGTGGGAACCCCGGGGCCTGGAAACACCATATATTTT.

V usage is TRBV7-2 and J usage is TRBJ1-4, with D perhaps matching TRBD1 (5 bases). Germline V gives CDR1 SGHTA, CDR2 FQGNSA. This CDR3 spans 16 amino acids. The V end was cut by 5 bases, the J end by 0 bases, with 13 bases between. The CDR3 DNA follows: TGTGCCAGCAGCCGAAACGGGGGAGCAACTAATGAAAAACTGTTTTTT. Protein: CASSRNGGATNEKLFF.